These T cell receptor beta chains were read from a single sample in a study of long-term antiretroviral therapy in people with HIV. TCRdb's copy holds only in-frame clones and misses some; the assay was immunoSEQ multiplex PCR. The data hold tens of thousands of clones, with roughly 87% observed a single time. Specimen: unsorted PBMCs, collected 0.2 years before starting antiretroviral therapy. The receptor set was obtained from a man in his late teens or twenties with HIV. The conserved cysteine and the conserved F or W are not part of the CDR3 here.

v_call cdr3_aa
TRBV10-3 ATTTGDGVPRAF
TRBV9 ASSVTGGGIYGYT
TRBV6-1 ASTIGPIVSYEQY
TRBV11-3 ASSHPGNEQF
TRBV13 ASLIPGGEAF
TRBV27 ASSLSFGGRLHNEQF
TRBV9 ASSVGGLAGYEQY
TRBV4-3 ASSQATTGSAVSGANVLT
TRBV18 ASSPFRDTAGELF
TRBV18 ASSGTSGRDTQY
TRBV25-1 ASSFLGSYNEQF
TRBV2 ASSEEASGEETQY
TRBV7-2 ASSLVGLAQGDTQY
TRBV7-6 ASSPALGPGGTYEQY
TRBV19 ASSILRANYGYT
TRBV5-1 ASTPDSSGANVLT
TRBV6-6 AITPGDYGYT
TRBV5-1 ASSLFRGYGYT
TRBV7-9 ASSPTGEDGKLF
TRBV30 AWDRENTEAC
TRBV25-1 ASSEFLAGGNEQF
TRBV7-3 ASSLGSPRIYEQF
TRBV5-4 ASSPGDGETQY
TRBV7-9 ASSFVFEANTEAF
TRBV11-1 ASSLRGDGYT
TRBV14 ASSLGDEETQY
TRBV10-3 AISESTTGGNEKLF
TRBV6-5 ASSWDSLGNTIY
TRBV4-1 ASSSVGSRITEAF
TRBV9 ASSVGAGADYGYT
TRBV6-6 ASSQNGDEQY
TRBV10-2 ASSAPGQGGTLH
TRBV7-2 ASSLARAGVYNQPQH
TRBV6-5 ASSYTGGYNEQF
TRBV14 ASSQIDKDYT
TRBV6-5 ASSSTPGQLQETQY
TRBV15 ATSVTPDNEQF
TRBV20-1 SARGAGELF
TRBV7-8 ASSLERRVSNYGYT
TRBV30 GGRGVDTEAF
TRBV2 ASSMGSFPNSPLH
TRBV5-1 ASSSETGRHNEQF
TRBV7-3 ARLQGPSEQY
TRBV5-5 ASSQALGQAYEQY
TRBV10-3 AISEDTDTQY
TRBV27 ASSPQGANLYEQY
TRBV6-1 ASKEVSKGTEAF
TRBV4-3 ASSEMHSSGNTIY